The 5 T cell receptor beta chains reported below all come from one sample, sequenced in a study of T cells in Graves' hyperthyroidism and ophthalmopathy. TCR beta CDR3 regions were amplified from RNA transcripts. HTBI primers were used for first-round RT-PCR of the TCR CDR3. MiXCR was run by TCRdb on the multiplex PCR reads, yielding one entry per CDR3 protein. The table lists about 380,000 distinct CDR3 sequences, roughly 20% of them singletons. The sample comprised blood. All receptors derive from a man aged 18 to 35 with Graves' ophthalmopathy.

Turning to this clonotype: At one of its ends the junction is not consistent with the germline gene, which may arise from a read error. The chain is built from TRBV12-3 or TRBV12-4 and TRBJ2-3; D possibly corresponds to TRBD1 (5 bases). The CDR3 is made up of 14 amino acids. The CDR3 sequence is CASSLALGTGTQYF. The CDR3 bases are TGTGCCAGCAGTTTAGCACTGGGCACAGGTACGCAGTATTTT.

This clonotype was observed many times. The CDR3 sequence is CASAGTSGGPNTGELFF. The CDR3 DNA reads as TGTGCCAGCGCGGGGACTAGCGGGGGGCCTAACACCGGGGAGCTGTTTTTT. J is TRBJ2-2 and V is TRBV2; 15 nucleotides match TRBD2. With 8 bases clipped from V and 2 bases from J, the junction kept 6 bases outside the gene matches. The CDR3 is made up of 17 amino acids. Per germline, CDR1 SNHLY and CDR2 FYNNEI.

The genes are TRBV7-9 and TRBJ2-1; D is unclear. Germline CDR1 SEHNR, CDR2 FQNEAQ (reference sequence). The CDR3 is 13 residues long. Trimming removed 6 bases from V and 11 bases from J, with 17 bases in between. The CDR3 DNA reads TGTGCCAGCAGTGAAGACCCTCTCCGGAAGCAGTTCTTC. It translates to CASSEDPLRKQFF.

The rearrangement joins TRBV11-2 to TRBJ2-7; D unclear. The CDR3 length is 15 residues. V was clipped by 2 bases and J by 2 bases, with 13 bases between them. Looked up from germline, CDR1 is SGHAT and CDR2 is FQNNGV. The CDR3 is CASSLRNGSPYEQYF. The CDR3, as DNA: TGTGCCAGCAGCTTAAGGAATGGCTCCCCCTACGAGCAGTACTTC.

This clonotype was seen ten or more times. The chain combines TRBV27 with TRBJ2-1, with D tentatively TRBD2 (7 bases). Germline values: CDR1 MNHEY, CDR2 SMNVEV (reference sequence). The CDR3 contains 15 residues. The V and J ends lost 7 bases and 5 bases respectively, with 18 bases between them. CDR3 amino acids: CASIRMAGANNEQFF. The CDR3, as DNA: TGTGCCAGCATTAGGATGGCGGGGGCGAACAATGAGCAGTTCTTC.